This T cell receptor beta chain was observed in a study of patients and donors after allogeneic stem cell transplantation. MiXCR, applied by TCRdb to the RT-PCR reads, yields one record per CDR3 protein. The profile shows 900,000 to 1,000,000 distinct CDR3 sequences, approximately 19% of them singletons. Between the trimmed V and J ends, which lost 3 bases and 5 bases, there was a span of 10 bases. The CDR3 loop spans 13 amino acids. The table lists this clonotype with a few counts. This receptor was taken from a human donor who was either an allogeneic HSCT recipient or a stem cell or donor lymphocyte infusion donor (not recorded which). It is not recorded whose cells these are; they may come from a transplant donor. The chain couples TRBV12-3 or TRBV12-4 to TRBJ1-1; D gene uncertain. Specimen: blood, either unsorted or a sorted T cell fraction (not recorded which). This chain's CDR3 is CASSFNSGTEAFF. In DNA, the CDR3 is TGTGCCAGCAGTTTTAATTCAGGAACTGAAGCTTTCTTT.